This T cell receptor beta chain was obtained from a study of patients and donors after allogeneic stem cell transplantation. MiXCR, applied by TCRdb to the RT-PCR reads, yields one record per CDR3 protein. This table has 2,000 to 2,500 distinct CDR3 sequences, 7.9% appearing once. Per the germline V gene, CDR1 is MNHEY and CDR2 is SVGAGI. Germline trimming cut 5 bases from V and 5 bases from J; bases unmatched to any gene: 3. The CDR3 is 13 amino acids. This clonotype qualifies as medium-sized (0.01 to 0.1%). The sequencing input was blood, either unsorted or a sorted T cell fraction (not recorded which). This receptor was obtained from a human donor who was either an allogeneic HSCT recipient or a stem cell or donor lymphocyte infusion donor (not recorded which). It is not recorded whose cells these are; they may come from a transplant donor. This rearrangement joins TRBV6-5 to TRBJ2-5; the match to TRBD2 covers 9 bases. CDR3 nucleotide sequence: TGTGCCAGCAGTCCTAGCGGGACGGAGACCCAGTACTTC. Translated: CASSPSGTETQYF.